The rows below give T cell receptor beta chains drawn from one sample of a study of shared clonotypes between healthy human individuals. Measured with immunoSEQ multiplex PCR; TCRdb has only the in-frame clones, and not every one. The sample records fewer than 1.8 million clones, around 98.5% being singletons. The sample consisted of naive CD4+ T cells sorted from blood. Receptor source: a man between 25 and 39 years old in good health. The CDR3 runs from the conserved cysteine through the conserved F or W. Fields, in order: V gene, J gene, CDR3 protein.

TRBV19	TRBJ2-1	CASSFRAGTTPLGSYNEQFF
TRBV29-1	TRBJ2-7	CSVEEGALEQYF
TRBV5-4	TRBJ2-5	CASSLVASGGARETQYF
TRBV5-1	TRBJ2-7	CASSRGTGVYEQYF
TRBV2	TRBJ1-4	CASSEWEGRVEKLFF
TRBV18	TRBJ2-3	CASSRTSGVPDTQYF
TRBV6-5	TRBJ1-2	CASSRTGYGYTF
TRBV5-1	TRBJ2-2	CASGLDRAFRGTGELFF
TRBV12-5	TRBJ2-7	CASALPSGRTFPPLEQYF
TRBV11-2	TRBJ2-2	CASSFYFGTAGAGELFF